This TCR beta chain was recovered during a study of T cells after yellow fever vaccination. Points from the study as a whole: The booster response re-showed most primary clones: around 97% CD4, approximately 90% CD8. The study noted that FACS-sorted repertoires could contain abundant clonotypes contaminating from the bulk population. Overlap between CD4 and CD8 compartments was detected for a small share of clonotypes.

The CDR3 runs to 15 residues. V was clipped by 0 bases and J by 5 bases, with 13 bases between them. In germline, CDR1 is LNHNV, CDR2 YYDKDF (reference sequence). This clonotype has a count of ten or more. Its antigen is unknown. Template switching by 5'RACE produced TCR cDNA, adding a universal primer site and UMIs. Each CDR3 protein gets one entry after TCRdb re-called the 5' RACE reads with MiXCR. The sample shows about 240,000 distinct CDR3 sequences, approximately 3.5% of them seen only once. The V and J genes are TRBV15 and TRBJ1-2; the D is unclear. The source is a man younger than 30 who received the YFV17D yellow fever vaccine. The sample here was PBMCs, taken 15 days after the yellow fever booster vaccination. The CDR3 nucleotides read TGTGCCACCAGCAGAGATCCGAGCCTGGGGTATGGCTACACCTTC. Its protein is CATSRDPSLGYGYTF.